Below are 3 T cell receptor beta chains sequenced from a single sample in a study of T cells in Graves' hyperthyroidism and ophthalmopathy. Regions amplified from RNA transcripts were the TCR beta CDR3 regions. During a first-round RT-PCR of the TCR CDR3, the HTBI primer set was used. TCRdb re-derived calls from the multiplex PCR reads in MiXCR, one entry per CDR3 protein. This table holds more than 500,000 distinct CDR3 sequences, 14% found once. The specimen sequenced was blood. These receptors were obtained from a woman aged 35 to 49 with Graves' hyperthyroidism.

The V gene is TRBV7-9, the J gene TRBJ2-7; D uncertain. Germline V gene data show CDR1 as SEHNR and CDR2 as FQNEAQ (reference sequence). The ends were cut back, 2 bases at V and 7 bases at J, with 21 bases in the middle. CDR3 length: 16 amino acids. CDR3 nucleotides: TGTGCCAGCAGCTTAAAAGCCGGGTTCCCCGGCCTTGAGCAGTACTTC. It encodes CASSLKAGFPGLEQYF.

The J gene is TRBJ2-3, the V gene TRBV20-1, with 14 bases identical to TRBD2. This CDR3 region has 18 residues. V was clipped by 0 bases and J by 4 bases; unmatched bases: 9. Germline CDR1 DFQATT, CDR2 SNEGSKA (reference sequence). CDR3 bases: TGCAGTGCTAGAGAAGGAGGACTAGCGGGAGGTAGGGCAGATACGCAGTATTTT. The encoded protein is CSAREGGLAGGRADTQYF.

The chain is built from TRBV20-1 and TRBJ1-2; D is possibly TRBD1 (6 bases). The V end lost 6 bases, the J end lost 2 bases, and 19 bases lay between the germline ends. CDR3 length equals 15 residues. CDR1 is DFQATT and CDR2 is SNEGSKA in the germline V gene (reference sequence). The CDR3 DNA reads TGCAGTGCAAAAGGGGGGGGCCAGGGGAACTATGGCTACACCTTC. Protein product: CSAKGGGQGNYGYTF.